This TCR beta chain was obtained from a study of early T cells in non-severe SARS-CoV-2 infection. Study context: RNA in bulk from unsorted whole blood was sequenced, and chains were unpaired.

TCRdb recomputed calls from the 5' RACE reads with MiXCR, one row per CDR3 protein. The table lists roughly 52,000 distinct CDR3 sequences, 5.5% to 8.5% of them singletons, with about 5.9% in the top ten. In this sample, this clonotype turned up a few times. Antigen: not known. Points from the study as a whole: Missing private and CD4 specificities, VDJdb matching favored anti-spike CD8 responses.

The sequencing here drew on whole blood, taken at baseline. The TCR sequence derives from an adult who was a healthcare worker with PCR-confirmed SARS-CoV-2 infection or an uninfected control (not recorded which).

CDR3 in amino acids: CTTIPLEGTLGYGYTF. CDR3 DNA: TGCACCACAATTCCGCTCGAGGGGACGCTCGGGTATGGCTACACCTTC. This chain joins TRBV20-1 and TRBJ1-2; D might be TRBD1 (5 bases). This CDR3 spans 16 amino acids. The germline CDR1 and CDR2 sequences are DFQATT and SNEGSKA (reference sequence).